This entry features one TCR beta chain sequence. The antigen is undetermined. This table comes from immunoSEQ multiplex PCR, and its TCRdb copy is limited to in-frame clones, with some not included. The sample records about 350,000 clones, 85% being singletons. This sample is part of a study of Ad26.COV2.S vaccination and SARS-CoV-2 variants. Whole-study context: Intramuscular Ad26.COV2.S doses were given once or twice, 56 days apart.

With 7 bases removed from V and 5 bases from J, the gap between germline ends came to 15 bases. Germline V CDR1 and CDR2: LNHDA, SQIVND (reference sequence). The CDR3 loop spans 14 amino acids. Whole-study results and caveats: Relative to placebo recipients, vaccine recipients exhibited elevated spike-specific TCR breadth. Vaccine and placebo groups showed comparable non-spike TCR breadth. There was a possibility that the TCR breadth and depth analyses underestimated total T cell responses.

The treatment was: about 20 received Ad26.COV2.S at low or high dose, single or two shots; roughly five received placebo; per-sample allocation not given. Day 63 following the first vaccine or placebo injection was when the samples were taken. This sequence joins TRBV19 and TRBJ1-5; possible D gene TRBD1, 6 bases. The TCR was taken from a person between 18 and 60 years old who received the Ad26.COV2.S COVID-19 vaccine or a placebo. The input for sequencing was peripheral blood, taken in a trial of Ad26.COV2.S vaccine versus placebo. In DNA form, the CDR3 reads TGTGCCAGTAATGGACAGCGGTTCCATCAGCCCCAGCATTTT. This sequence encodes CASNGQRFHQPQHF.